The 30 T cell receptor beta chains in this list originate from one sample, sequenced in a study of T cell responses to AZD1222 COVID-19 vaccine. Only in-frame clones appear in the TCRdb table, and some are missing; sequencing was by immunoSEQ multiplex PCR. The sample consists of approximately 140,000 clones, about 91% of them appearing once. The sample was peripheral blood, taken 28 days after the second AZD1222 dose. All receptors come from an adult who received the AZD1222 COVID-19 vaccine.

The chain links TRBV3-1 (or the pseudogene TRBV3-2) to TRBJ2-5; 7 bases agree with TRBD2. Losses at the gene ends were 4 bases for V and 5 bases for J; bases not matched to a gene: 4. This CDR3 comprises 13 residues. Germline V lookup: CDR1 LGHDT, CDR2 YNNKEL (reference sequence). CDR3 nucleotides: TGTGCCAGCAGCCCCGGGGGGTACGAGACCCAGTACTTC. Amino acid sequence: CASSPGGYETQYF.

The J gene is TRBJ2-1, the V gene TRBV5-5; no clear D. V lost 0 bases to trimming and J lost 4 bases, with 8 bases between them. Looked up from germline, CDR1 is SGHKS and CDR2 is YYEKEE (reference sequence). The CDR3 is made up of 14 amino acids. The CDR3 reads CASSLVSNYNEQFF. CDR3 sequence (DNA): TGTGCCAGCAGCTTGGTCTCAAATTACAATGAGCAGTTCTTC.

This chain connects TRBV25-1 to TRBJ2-7, with 8 bases matching TRBD1. Germline CDR1 MGHDK, CDR2 SYGVNS. There are 13 residues in the CDR3. CDR3 sequence (DNA): TGTGCCAGCAGTGATTGGGCAGGGGGCGAGCTGTACGTC. Protein: CASSDWAGGELYV.

The V and J genes are TRBV24-1 and TRBJ2-1, with a weak D call TRBD2 (5 bases). V was trimmed by 8 bases and J by 9 bases, leaving 16 bases between them. From germline, CDR1 is KGHDR and CDR2 SFDVKD. The CDR3 is made up of 13 amino acids. CDR3 bases: TGTGCCACCACTGGAGGCCTAACTGGTGAGCAGTTCTTC. Its translation: CATTGGLTGEQFF.

The V gene is TRBV10-3, the J gene TRBJ1-6; perhaps TRBD1 as D (5 bases). CDR3 length: 16 residues. The germline V gene has CDR1 ENHRY and CDR2 SYGVKD. The V gene lost 0 bases and the J gene lost 7 bases, with 13 bases spanning the gap. This chain's CDR3 is CAISESVGTGNSPLHF. The CDR3 DNA is TGTGCCATCAGTGAGTCGGTGGGGACGGGCAATTCACCCCTCCACTTT.

This chain connects TRBV19 to TRBJ1-2, with D tentatively TRBD1 (5 bases). The germline V gene encodes CDR1 LNHDA and CDR2 SQIVND (reference sequence). The CDR3 length is 15 residues. V was trimmed by 6 bases and J by 1 base, leaving 15 bases between them. The CDR3 reads CASSFGGVDNYGYTF. For the CDR3, the DNA is TGTGCCAGTAGCTTCGGGGGGGTAGATAACTATGGCTACACCTTC.

The CDR3 loop reads CASSGTLYSRSYSNQPQHF. The DNA of the CDR3 is TGTGCCAGCAGTGGGACCCTCTATTCCCGTTCCTATAGCAATCAGCCCCAGCATTTT. The J gene is TRBJ1-5, the V gene TRBV7-8, with D possibly being TRBD1 (5 bases). Germline loops: CDR1 SGHVS, CDR2 FQNEAQ. V was trimmed by 6 bases and J by 0 bases, leaving 24 bases between them. The length of the CDR3 is 19 residues. Variable domain in full (rest from reference TRBV7-8 and TRBJ1-5): GAGVSQSPRYKVAKRGQDVALRCDPISGHVSLFWYQQALGQGPEFLTYFQNEAQLDKSGLPSDRFFAERPEGSVSTLKIQRTQQEDSAVYLCASSGTLYSRSYSNQPQHFGDGTRLSIL.

On this clone: Other DNA sequences from this sample encode an identical CDR3 as well. V and J are TRBV18 and TRBJ1-1, with D maybe TRBD1 (6 bases). The CDR3 sequence is 14 residues long. Trimming removed 2 bases at V and 0 bases at J, with 7 bases between. The germline V gene encodes CDR1 KGHSH and CDR2 LQKENI. In DNA form, the CDR3 reads TGTGCCAGCTCACCAGGACAGATGAACACTGAAGCTTTCTTT. The encoded protein is CASSPGQMNTEAFF. Based on the CDR3 plus reference TRBV18 and TRBJ1-1, the full variable domain is NAGVMQNPRHLVRRRGQEARLRCSPMKGHSHVYWYRQLPEEGLKFMVYLQKENIIDESGMPKERFSAEFPKEGPSILRIQQVVRGDSAAYFCASSPGQMNTEAFFGQGTRLTVV.

The V and J genes are TRBV19 and TRBJ1-1, with 7 bases matching TRBD1. Trimming cost V 8 bases and J 10 bases; bases outside gene matches: 16. CDR3 length equals 14 residues. Per the germline V gene, CDR1 is LNHDA and CDR2 is SQIVND (reference sequence). CDR3 in DNA: TGTGCCAGTTTTGAAGGGGGCGTTCCATATATAGCTTTCTTT. It translates to CASFEGGVPYIAFF.

The V call is TRBV9, the J call TRBJ1-4, with D tentatively TRBD1 (5 bases). This CDR3 is 14 amino acids long. V gave up 4 bases and J gave up 4 bases, with 11 bases separating them. Germline V gene data show CDR1 as SGDLS and CDR2 as YYNGEE. CDR3 in amino acids: CASSSSGGNEKLFF. CDR3 nucleotide sequence: TGTGCCAGCAGCTCAAGCGGGGGTAATGAAAAACTGTTTTTT.

The CDR3 region has the DNA TGTGCCAGCAGTTATAACAGCAATGAAAAACTGTTTTTT. This gives the protein CASSYNSNEKLFF. The chain couples TRBV28 to TRBJ1-4; D not certain. Germline CDR1 is MDHEN and CDR2 is SYDVKM. Trimming removed 4 bases from V and 5 bases from J, with 8 bases in between. The CDR3 has 13 residues.

This rearrangement joins TRBV4-3 to TRBJ2-1; no clear D. The germline V gene encodes CDR1 LGHNA and CDR2 YSLEER. Trimming pared 0 bases from V and 8 bases from J, leaving 14 bases between. The CDR3 consists of 15 residues. CDR3 in amino acids: CASSQDMRQYDEQFF. The DNA for the CDR3 is TGCGCCAGCAGCCAAGATATGAGGCAGTACGATGAGCAGTTCTTC.

This rearrangement joins TRBV11-2 to TRBJ2-7, with a possible D match to TRBD1 (6 bases). The CDR3 covers 14 residues. V was clipped by 5 bases and J by 3 bases, with 14 bases between them. Germline loops: CDR1 SGHAT, CDR2 FQNNGV. This CDR3 is CASSPGQRHYEQYF. The CDR3 DNA sequence: TGTGCCAGCAGCCCCGGACAGAGGCACTACGAGCAGTACTTC.

The V gene is TRBV18, the J gene TRBJ1-2; 9 nucleotides line up with TRBD1. Trimming took 0 bases from V and 7 from J; bases not matched to a gene: 0. This CDR3 comprises 13 residues. CDR1 is KGHSH and CDR2 is LQKENI in the germline V gene. CDR3 amino acids: CASSPPTGGGYTF. The DNA for the CDR3 is TGTGCCAGCTCACCACCGACAGGGGGTGGCTACACCTTC. The variable domain in full, completed from reference TRBV18 and TRBJ1-2, reads NAGVMQNPRHLVRRRGQEARLRCSPMKGHSHVYWYRQLPEEGLKFMVYLQKENIIDESGMPKERFSAEFPKEGPSILRIQQVVRGDSAAYFCASSPPTGGGYTFGSGTRLTVV.

The chain combines TRBV29-1 with TRBJ1-5, with D possibly TRBD1 on 5 matching bases. The germline CDR1 and CDR2 sequences are SQVTM and ANQGSEA. Trimming took 7 bases from V and 10 from J, leaving 17 bases between them. The CDR3 covers 12 residues. For the CDR3, the DNA is TGCAGCGCGGGGGGGGACTGGGAACCCCAGCATTTT. Encoded protein: CSAGGDWEPQHF.

As DNA, the CDR3 is TGTGCCAGCAGTTACGTCGCAGGGGGGTATGGCTACACCTTC. Residues: CASSYVAGGYGYTF. The V gene is TRBV6-2 or TRBV6-3, the J gene TRBJ1-2; TRBD1 matches 7 bases. Germline V gene data show CDR1 as MNHEY and CDR2 as SVGEGT. This CDR3 contains 14 residues. V lost 2 bases to trimming and J lost 5 bases; unmatched junction nucleotides: 5.

The chain is built from TRBV7-9 and TRBJ2-5; D is undetermined. The CDR3 totals 15 residues. Trimming stripped 1 base from V and 0 bases from J, with 9 bases between. CDR1 is SEHNR and CDR2 is FQNEAQ in the germline V gene (reference sequence). The chain's CDR3 is CASSLGHSHQETQYF. The CDR3 DNA reads as TGTGCCAGCAGCTTAGGACATTCCCACCAAGAGACCCAGTACTTC.

This sequence joins TRBV28 and TRBJ2-7; 9 nucleotides agree with TRBD2. The germline CDR1 and CDR2 sequences are MDHEN and SYDVKM. This CDR3 has 15 amino acids. V lost 4 bases and J lost 4; bases outside the gene matches: 8. The chain's CDR3 is CASSSGASGTYEQYF. In DNA form, the CDR3 reads TGTGCCAGCAGTTCGGGGGCTAGCGGGACATACGAGCAGTACTTC. Together with reference TRBV28 and TRBJ2-7, the CDR3 gives the full variable domain: DVKVTQSSRYLVKRTGEKVFLECVQDMDHENMFWYRQDPGLGLRLIYFSYDVKMKEKGDIPEGYSVSREKKERFSLILESASTNQTSMYLCASSSGASGTYEQYFGPGTRLTVT.

The chain links TRBV28 to TRBJ1-2; D is possibly TRBD1 (6 bases). This CDR3 is built from 17 residues. The germline CDR1 and CDR2 sequences are MDHEN and SYDVKM. V was trimmed by 3 bases and J by 8 bases, leaving 25 bases between them. This CDR3 is CASSLDHRGGATSGYTF. The CDR3 DNA reads as TGTGCCAGCAGTTTGGACCATCGGGGGGGCGCCACGTCCGGCTACACCTTC.

The chain uses TRBV27 and TRBJ1-5; D remains ambiguous. The CDR3 totals 14 residues. Deletions cut 6 bases from V and 1 base from J, with 10 bases between. Germline CDR1 is MNHEY and CDR2 is SMNVEV (reference sequence). The CDR3 region has the DNA TGTGCCAGCAGACAAGGAGGAAGCAATCAGCCCCAGCATTTT. Its translation is CASRQGGSNQPQHF.

This clone has a single count. The J gene is TRBJ2-2, the V gene TRBV2; possibly TRBD1 for D (6 bases). Per the germline V gene, CDR1 is SNHLY and CDR2 is FYNNEI. There are 15 residues in the CDR3. Trimming left V 4 bases short and J 5 bases short, with 14 bases between. CDR3 residues: CASSVQGVRTGELFF. The CDR3 DNA is TGTGCCAGCAGTGTACAGGGAGTTAGAACCGGGGAGCTGTTTTTT.

This chain joins TRBV7-2 and TRBJ1-2; no clear D gene. The CDR3 is 16 amino acids. Germline V lookup: CDR1 SGHTA, CDR2 FQGNSA. V was pared by 0 bases and J by 2 bases, with 13 bases between. CDR3 amino acids: CASSLAEVVGNYGYTF. The CDR3 region has the DNA TGTGCCAGCAGCTTAGCAGAGGTTGTCGGGAACTATGGCTACACCTTC.

This chain uses TRBV6-5 with TRBJ2-2; 7 nucleotides agree with TRBD1. Germline loops: CDR1 MNHEY, CDR2 SVGAGI. With V trimmed by 6 bases and J by 7 bases, 11 bases remained unmatched. The CDR3 length is 15 residues. The CDR3 protein is CASRSTGPGGGELFF. The CDR3 bases are TGTGCCAGCAGGTCGACAGGGCCAGGGGGCGGGGAGCTGTTTTTT.

This clone has only one observation. The chain links TRBV4-1 to TRBJ1-4; TRBD1 aligns across 7 bases. J was trimmed by 5 bases and V by 0 bases; bases with no gene match: 3. CDR3 length equals 15 residues. In germline, CDR1 is MGHRA, CDR2 YSYEKL. CDR3 loop: CASSQDDRVNEKLFF. Here the CDR3 DNA reads TGCGCCAGCAGCCAAGATGACAGGGTGAATGAAAAACTGTTTTTT.

This clone appeared a few times. The V call is TRBV19, the J call TRBJ2-1, with TRBD2 as a possible D gene (6 bases). The CDR3 runs to 15 residues. Trimming removed 4 bases at V and 4 bases at J, with 14 bases between. Germline values: CDR1 LNHDA, CDR2 SQIVND (reference sequence). CDR3 loop: CASSRVAGPYNEQFF. CDR3 nucleotides: TGTGCCAGTAGTAGGGTGGCGGGACCATACAATGAGCAGTTCTTC.

The J gene is TRBJ2-2, the V gene TRBV7-2; D gene ambiguous. The ends were cut back, 3 bases at V and 5 bases at J, with 4 bases in the middle. This CDR3 has 12 amino acids. Germline lookup yields CDR1 SGHTA and CDR2 FQGNSA. This chain's CDR3 is CASSLETGELFF. The CDR3 coding sequence is TGTGCCAGCAGCTTGGAAACCGGGGAGCTGTTTTTT.

V gene TRBV5-1 combines with J gene TRBJ1-1; TRBD1 is a possible D gene (5 bases). This CDR3 has 13 amino acids. Germline V gene sequence: CDR1 SGHRS, CDR2 YFSETQ. V was cut by 1 base and J by 5 bases, with 9 bases left in between. The chain's CDR3 is CASSLQGGTEAFF. The CDR3, as DNA: TGCGCCAGCAGCTTGCAGGGTGGTACTGAAGCTTTCTTT.

This clone was detected a few times. This sequence joins TRBV4-3 and TRBJ2-3; TRBD1 aligns across 9 bases. Germline CDR1 is LGHNA and CDR2 is YSLEER. The CDR3 loop spans 14 amino acids. After removal of 5 bases from V and 3 bases from J, the junction contained 3 bases not matched to a gene. Here the CDR3 reads CASSGGTGTDTQYF. For the CDR3, the DNA is TGCGCCAGCAGCGGCGGGACAGGGACAGATACGCAGTATTTT.

This chain joins TRBV6-2 or TRBV6-3 and TRBJ2-7; 7 positions match TRBD1. This CDR3 has 13 residues. Losses at the gene ends were 4 bases for V and 3 bases for J; bases not matched to a gene: 3. The V gene's germline CDR1 is MNHEY and CDR2 SVGEGT. As DNA, the CDR3 is TGTGCCAGCAGTTTGGACAGGTACTACGAGCAGTACGTC. It encodes CASSLDRYYEQYV.

This sequence joins TRBV11-3 and TRBJ1-2; 11 bases agree with TRBD1. The CDR3 is 15 residues long. V lost 6 bases and J lost 7; bases outside the gene matches: 10. CDR1 is SGHNT, CDR2 YENEEA, per germline. For the CDR3, the DNA is TGTGCCAGCAGTTGTAGAACGGACAGGGGGCCTGGCTACACCTTC. As protein: CASSCRTDRGPGYTF.